Sequencing of this TCR beta chain was carried out in a study of CD8 T cells in Susac syndrome. Sequencing of TCR beta covered CD8+ and CD4+ T cells obtained from blood. TEMRA cells were enriched by FACS, while CD8+ and CD4+ T cells were obtained through a negative isolation that was performed magnetically. The CDR3 sequence is 14 residues long. Losses at the gene ends were 5 bases for V and 3 bases for J; bases not matched to a gene: 7. Per germline, CDR1 SEHNR and CDR2 FQNEAQ (reference sequence). RNA, at about 0.5 to 1 ug, was reverse transcribed with random hexamers. Multiplex PCR with immunoSEQ amplified the TCR beta CDR3 across 54 Vbeta and 13 Jbeta. TCRdb reprocessed the immunoSEQ multiplex PCR reads via MiXCR and lists one record per CDR3 protein. The table includes some 140,000 distinct CDR3 sequences, about 93% detected once.

The receptor was derived from a human donor with multiple sclerosis. This chain joins TRBV7-9 and TRBJ2-7; 7 nucleotides agree with TRBD2. The sequencing input was CD8+ T cells from PBMCs. CDR3 sequence reads: CASSPWGGIYEQYF. CDR3 nucleotide sequence: TGTGCCAGCAGCCCGTGGGGGGGAATCTACGAGCAGTACTTC.